These T cell receptor beta chains were read from a single sample in a study of blood T cells in healthy people across ages. TCRdb recomputed calls from the 5' RACE reads with MiXCR, one row per CDR3 protein. This repertoire shows 1.5 million to 2 million distinct CDR3 sequences, about 50% found once; its top ten account for roughly 2.1%. The sequencing sample was made of blood. The receptors here all came from a woman between 35 and 50 years old in good health. CDR3s leave out the opening cysteine and the closing phenylalanine or tryptophan. The D gene is left open where the match is weak. Not every row has a clone size; where given, it reads once, few, many or a size class.

V gene: TRBV27; D gene: .; clone size: .; CDR3 protein: ASNRDGRPNYGYT
V gene: TRBV5-6; D gene: TRBD1; clone size: .; CDR3 protein: ASRTGQHYGYT
V gene: TRBV4-2; D gene: .; clone size: .; CDR3 protein: ASSFPQGGRSYNEQF
V gene: TRBV24-1; D gene: TRBD2; clone size: .; CDR3 protein: ATGRRGDYQETQY
V gene: TRBV20-1; D gene: TRBD1; clone size: .; CDR3 protein: SANTRTGGNSPLH
V gene: TRBV20-1; D gene: .; clone size: .; CDR3 protein: SASLVVGEKLF
V gene: TRBV24-1; D gene: TRBD1; clone size: .; CDR3 protein: ATSGPPGQGLGNEQY
V gene: TRBV29-1; D gene: TRBD2; clone size: .; CDR3 protein: SVDSGGGADTQY
V gene: TRBV4-3; D gene: .; clone size: .; CDR3 protein: ASSQDRAGDTEAF
V gene: TRBV7-6; D gene: TRBD1; clone size: few; CDR3 protein: ASSLGPGGIGLGETQY
V gene: TRBV6-5; D gene: .; clone size: .; CDR3 protein: ASSYQGPRSEADEQF
V gene: TRBV7-8; D gene: TRBD1; clone size: .; CDR3 protein: ASSTPGGVTEAF
V gene: TRBV7-9; D gene: .; clone size: .; CDR3 protein: ASSSTHNSPLH
V gene: TRBV7-2; D gene: .; clone size: few; CDR3 protein: ASSLGSSASNEQF
V gene: TRBV3-1; D gene: .; clone size: .; CDR3 protein: ASSQLGGQGNEKLF
V gene: TRBV5-8; D gene: .; clone size: .; CDR3 protein: ASSPGQYSYNSPLH
V gene: TRBV27; D gene: .; clone size: few; CDR3 protein: ASSIAGTPRRDTQY
V gene: TRBV18; D gene: TRBD1; clone size: .; CDR3 protein: ASSPLKNRGTDEQY
V gene: TRBV28; D gene: TRBD1; clone size: .; CDR3 protein: ASSSSGTARGYT
V gene: TRBV12-3/TRBV12-4; D gene: .; clone size: .; CDR3 protein: ASSFDPRGHTRY
V gene: TRBV5-1; D gene: .; clone size: .; CDR3 protein: ASSTTPARRKDTQY
V gene: TRBV20-1; D gene: .; clone size: .; CDR3 protein: SARAGSFGYT
V gene: TRBV6-2/TRBV6-3; D gene: .; clone size: .; CDR3 protein: ASTRTAHLNTEAF
V gene: TRBV6-2/TRBV6-3; D gene: TRBD1; clone size: few; CDR3 protein: ASILDRVGSGANVLT
V gene: TRBV7-2; D gene: .; clone size: .; CDR3 protein: ASSLSTQTQY
V gene: TRBV6-6; D gene: .; clone size: .; CDR3 protein: ATTFGGPPYKQY
V gene: TRBV11-2; D gene: .; clone size: .; CDR3 protein: ASSLEGRVNMDEQF
V gene: TRBV6-2/TRBV6-3; D gene: .; clone size: .; CDR3 protein: ANSDRAYEQY
V gene: TRBV20-1; D gene: TRBD1; clone size: .; CDR3 protein: SAVDRVAKNIQY
V gene: TRBV5-1; D gene: .; clone size: many; CDR3 protein: ASSLGANQPQH
V gene: TRBV28; D gene: TRBD2; clone size: .; CDR3 protein: ASSPWLAGAYYEQY
V gene: TRBV28; D gene: TRBD1; clone size: .; CDR3 protein: ASRSTGTNYGYT
V gene: TRBV20-1; D gene: TRBD2; clone size: few; CDR3 protein: SARDEAGGKYNEQF
V gene: TRBV27; D gene: .; clone size: .; CDR3 protein: ASSLSGGPGSYNEQF
V gene: TRBV20-1; D gene: .; clone size: few; CDR3 protein: SASRGADTQY
V gene: TRBV6-2/TRBV6-3; D gene: TRBD2; clone size: .; CDR3 protein: ASSYMGTSPY
V gene: TRBV5-1; D gene: .; clone size: .; CDR3 protein: ASSTTGDLAKNIQY
V gene: TRBV7-2; D gene: .; clone size: few; CDR3 protein: ASSLVRSEQF
V gene: TRBV20-1; D gene: .; clone size: .; CDR3 protein: SARDLLGGLGKEQY
V gene: TRBV20-1; D gene: .; clone size: many; CDR3 protein: SARVGTYKSTDTQY
V gene: TRBV6-5; D gene: .; clone size: .; CDR3 protein: AGSTPTGGSTDTQY
V gene: TRBV18; D gene: .; clone size: .; CDR3 protein: ASSPPGGRERSEAF
V gene: TRBV27; D gene: .; clone size: .; CDR3 protein: ASSLLPGVYYGYT
V gene: TRBV20-1; D gene: .; clone size: .; CDR3 protein: SARAPSSYNEQF
V gene: TRBV7-9; D gene: TRBD2; clone size: .; CDR3 protein: ASSLPAGAYNEQF
V gene: TRBV6-5; D gene: .; clone size: few; CDR3 protein: ASTPDRGGSYNEQF
V gene: TRBV20-1; D gene: TRBD2; clone size: few; CDR3 protein: SAIIAGGRETQY
V gene: TRBV11-2; D gene: .; clone size: .; CDR3 protein: ASTIRDSQSYEQY
V gene: TRBV18; D gene: .; clone size: .; CDR3 protein: ASSPPYRGYEQY
V gene: TRBV9; D gene: .; clone size: .; CDR3 protein: ASSPEGVDNEQF
V gene: TRBV20-1; D gene: .; clone size: .; CDR3 protein: SANRQEGYDEQF
V gene: TRBV10-3; D gene: .; clone size: few; CDR3 protein: AIRELGGSYNEQF